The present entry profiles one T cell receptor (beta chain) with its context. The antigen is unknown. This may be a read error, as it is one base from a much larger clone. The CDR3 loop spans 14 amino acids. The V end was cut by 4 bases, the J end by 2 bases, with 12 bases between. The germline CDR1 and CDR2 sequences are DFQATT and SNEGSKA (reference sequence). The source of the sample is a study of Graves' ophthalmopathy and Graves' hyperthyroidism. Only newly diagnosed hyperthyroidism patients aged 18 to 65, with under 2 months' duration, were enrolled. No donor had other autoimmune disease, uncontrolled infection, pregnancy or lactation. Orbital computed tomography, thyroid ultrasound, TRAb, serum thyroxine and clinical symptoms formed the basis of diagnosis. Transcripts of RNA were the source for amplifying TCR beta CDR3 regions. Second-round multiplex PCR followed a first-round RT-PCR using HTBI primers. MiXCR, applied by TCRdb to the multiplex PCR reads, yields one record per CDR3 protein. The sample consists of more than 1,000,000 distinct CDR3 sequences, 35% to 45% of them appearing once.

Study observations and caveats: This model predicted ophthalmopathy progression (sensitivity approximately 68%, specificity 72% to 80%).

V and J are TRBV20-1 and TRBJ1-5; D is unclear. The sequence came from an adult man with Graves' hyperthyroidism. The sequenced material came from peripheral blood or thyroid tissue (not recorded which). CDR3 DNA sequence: TGCAGTGCTACGGCCCCACGGGGCAATCAGCCCCAGCATTTT. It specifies CSATAPRGNQPQHF.